A selection of T cell receptor beta chains follows, all from one sample in a study of siplizumab effects on memory and regulatory T cells. Method: immunoSEQ multiplex PCR; TCRdb's copy keeps in-frame clones and lacks some. The table includes more than 60,000 clones, roughly 93% detected once. The specimen sequenced was CD8+ T cells sorted from blood. The origin of the receptors is a human donor in good health. Both conserved end residues are part of each CDR3. D genes are given only for firm matches. A clone size is listed for some rows: how often the clone was seen (once, few, many), or a class if it is expanded.

v_call	d_call	clone_size	j_call	cdr3_aa	cdr3_nt
TRBV23-1	TRBD1	NA	TRBJ1-1	CASTKGSGGRGNTEAFF	TGCGCCAGCACCAAAGGATCAGGGGGCCGGGGGAACACTGAAGCTTTCTTT
TRBV7-2	NA	NA	TRBJ1-2	CASSSLPVEANYGYTF	TGTGCCAGCAGCTCGCTCCCCGTGGAGGCTAACTATGGCTACACCTTC
TRBV5-4	NA	once	TRBJ1-1	CASTQTGLRDTEAFF	TGTGCCAGCACCCAGACCGGTCTCAGGGACACTGAAGCTTTCTTT
TRBV4-2	TRBD1	NA	TRBJ2-7	CASSQNTGTVYEQYF	TGTGCCAGCAGCCAAAATACCGGGACAGTGTACGAGCAGTACTTC
TRBV19	TRBD2	NA	TRBJ2-1	CATTSVDINEQFF	TGTGCCACCACTAGCGTGGACATCAATGAGCAGTTCTTC
TRBV27	NA	NA	TRBJ1-2	CASSLSRMTAVGFGYTF	TGTGCCAGCAGTTTATCCCGGATGACAGCCGTGGGTTTTGGCTACACCTTC
TRBV7-3	TRBD1	NA	TRBJ1-1	CASSPPDRDTEAFF	TGTGCCAGCAGCCCCCCGGACAGGGACACTGAAGCTTTCTTT
TRBV6-4	TRBD1	NA	TRBJ2-3	CASSRTGSTDTQYF	TGTGCCAGCAGTCGGACAGGCAGCACAGATACGCAGTATTTT
TRBV28	NA	NA	TRBJ1-2	CASSLLREGYYGYTF	TGTGCCAGCAGTTTATTACGGGAGGGGTACTATGGCTACACCTTC
TRBV15	NA	NA	TRBJ1-3	CATSIERTVGNTIYF	TGTGCCACCAGCATTGAGCGGACGGTCGGAAACACCATATATTTT
TRBV13	NA	NA	TRBJ2-3	CASSLVPDNTDTQYF	TGTGCCAGCAGCTTAGTTCCGGACAACACAGATACGCAGTATTTT
TRBV4-1	NA	NA	TRBJ2-3	CASSQGWRGLTDTQYF	TGCGCCAGCAGCCAAGGATGGCGGGGTCTCACAGATACGCAGTATTTT
TRBV15	NA	NA	TRBJ2-5	CATSLNTIPETQYF	TGTGCCACCAGCCTGAACACGATCCCTGAGACCCAGTACTTC
TRBV9	TRBD2	NA	TRBJ2-3	CASSVVGSGGVDTQYF	TGTGCCAGCAGCGTAGTGGGTAGCGGGGGGGTTGATACGCAGTATTTT
TRBV6-5	NA	NA	TRBJ2-7	CASRSGQPTEYF	TGTGCCAGCAGGTCCGGACAGCCCACGGAGTACTTC
TRBV7-2	TRBD2	NA	TRBJ2-5	CASSLRVAGRETQYF	TGTGCCAGCAGCTTACGTGTAGCGGGGCGGGAGACCCAGTACTTC
TRBV19	NA	NA	TRBJ2-1	CATENNEQFF	TGTGCCACCGAGAACAATGAGCAGTTCTTC
TRBV7-3	NA	NA	TRBJ1-2	CASSHPDGTYGYTF	TGTGCCAGCAGTCACCCCGACGGCACCTATGGCTACACCTTC
TRBV27	NA	NA	TRBJ2-7	CASSLTGEWVDEQYF	TGTGCCAGCAGTCTCACGGGGGAGTGGGTCGACGAGCAGTACTTC
TRBV28	NA	NA	TRBJ1-1	CATGPIGTEAFF	TGTGCCACCGGACCTATCGGCACTGAAGCTTTCTTT
TRBV5-6	NA	NA	TRBJ1-3	CASSLALGAVGNTIYF	TGTGCCAGCAGCTTGGCCTTGGGAGCGGTTGGAAACACCATATATTTT
TRBV6-4	TRBD1	NA	TRBJ2-2	CASGQGTANTGELFF	TGTGCCAGCGGCCAGGGGACAGCGAACACCGGGGAGCTGTTTTTT
TRBV28	TRBD2	NA	TRBJ2-7	CASSLWASGGFEQYF	TGTGCCAGCAGTTTGTGGGCTAGCGGGGGGTTTGAGCAGTACTTC
TRBV19	NA	NA	TRBJ1-5	CASSTLNGNQPQHF	TGTGCCAGTAGTACTCTGAACGGAAATCAGCCCCAGCATTTT
TRBV28	NA	NA	TRBJ2-3	CASSWGLDDTQYF	TGTGCCAGCAGCTGGGGACTGGACGATACGCAGTATTTT
TRBV27	NA	NA	TRBJ1-2	CASSLHPGFNYGYTF	TGTGCCAGCAGTCTTCACCCAGGGTTTAACTATGGCTACACCTTC
TRBV13	NA	NA	TRBJ2-1	CASSFVGGSYNEQFF	TGTGCCAGCAGCTTTGTTGGGGGTTCCTACAATGAGCAGTTCTTC
TRBV4-3	NA	NA	TRBJ2-1	CASSQGGGGNEQFF	TGCGCCAGCAGCCAAGGGGGGGGCGGGAATGAGCAGTTCTTC
TRBV7-8	NA	NA	TRBJ2-5	CASSLAGGQQETQYF	TGTGCCAGCAGCTTAGCAGGAGGGCAGCAAGAGACCCAGTACTTC
TRBV7-8	NA	NA	TRBJ2-3	CASSLAAGQDTQYF	TGTGCCAGCAGCTTAGCGGCGGGCCAAGATACGCAGTATTTT
TRBV5-1	NA	NA	TRBJ2-3	CASSLRGPSTDTQYF	TGCGCCAGCAGCTTGAGGGGCCCTAGCACAGATACGCAGTATTTT
TRBV4-3	NA	NA	TRBJ1-3	CASSQEVTLGTGNTIYF	TGCGCCAGCAGCCAAGAGGTGACTTTGGGCACTGGAAACACCATATATTTT
TRBV6-4	TRBD2	NA	TRBJ2-3	CASSDLSGGGTDTQYF	TGTGCCAGCAGTGATCTGAGCGGGGGAGGCACAGATACGCAGTATTTT
TRBV2	NA	NA	TRBJ1-2	CASFGTADALDGYTF	TGTGCCAGTTTCGGGACGGCGGACGCCCTCGATGGCTACACCTTC
TRBV4-1	NA	NA	TRBJ1-5	CASSRLGTISNQPQHF	TGCGCCAGCAGCCGTCTCGGGACGATTAGCAATCAGCCCCAGCATTTT
TRBV6-4	NA	NA	TRBJ1-1	CASSDQGTEAFF	TGTGCCAGCAGTGACCAGGGTACTGAAGCTTTCTTT
TRBV29-1	NA	NA	TRBJ2-7	CSSQDSITYEQYF	TGCAGCTCCCAGGACAGTATTACCTACGAGCAGTACTTC
TRBV19	TRBD1	NA	TRBJ2-7	CASTTGGGYEQYF	TGTGCCAGCACTACAGGGGGTGGATACGAGCAGTACTTC
TRBV6-6	NA	once	TRBJ1-2	CASRLETADGYTF	TGTGCCAGCAGACTCGAAACTGCGGACGGCTACACCTTC
TRBV30	NA	NA	TRBJ1-6	CAWSAAGVPYNSPLHF	TGTGCCTGGAGCGCCGCAGGGGTTCCCTATAATTCACCCCTCCACTTT
TRBV4-2	NA	NA	TRBJ2-7	CASSQEDSLSSYEQYF	TGTGCCAGCAGCCAAGAGGACAGCCTAAGCTCCTACGAGCAGTACTTC